Each of the 6 T cell receptor beta chains below was sequenced from the same sample in a study of cytomegalovirus exposure and HLA in healthy donors. Vbeta (60) and Jbeta (13) primers were used in the PCR. The protocol was immunoSEQ multiplex PCR, while the TCRdb copy is restricted to in-frame clones and leaves out a portion. Found here are over 90,000 clones; the top ten clones hold 3% to 3.5%. The sequenced sample consisted of PBMCs. The receptor source for this set is a middle-aged man in good health and CMV-seronegative.

V is TRBV11-2 and J is TRBJ1-1, with TRBD1 matching 7 bases. V dropped 3 bases and J dropped 7; count of bases not matched to a gene: 5. The CDR3 extends over 13 amino acids. Germline-derived CDR1 and CDR2 are SGHAT and FQNNGV. In nucleotides, the CDR3 is TGTGCCAGCAGCTTTACGGGACAGCTTGAAGCTTTCTTT. It yields the protein CASSFTGQLEAFF.

J is TRBJ2-7 and V is TRBV12-5, with 9 bases lining up with TRBD2. The CDR3 loop spans 14 amino acids. Germline CDR1 is LGHNT and CDR2 is FRNRAP. Trimming removed 8 bases from V and 0 bases from J; junction bases left unmatched: 5. DNA for the CDR3: TGTGCTAGTTGTGGCGGGAGGGCCTCCTACGAGCAGTACTTC. This encodes CASCGGRASYEQYF.

The chain carries TRBV13 and TRBJ2-3; 8 bases are shared with TRBD2. This CDR3 is 15 amino acids long. With V trimmed by 8 bases and J by 0 bases, 7 bases remained unmatched. Germline CDR1 reads PRHDT; CDR2 reads FYEKMQ (reference sequence). CDR3 residues: CASYVAGSSTDTQYF. In nucleotides, the CDR3 is TGTGCCAGCTACGTAGCGGGGTCTAGCACAGATACGCAGTATTTT.

The chain carries TRBV7-9 and TRBJ1-3; D ambiguous. The CDR3 totals 16 residues. Trimming removed 4 bases from V and 3 bases from J, with 16 bases in between. CDR1 and CDR2 (germline): SEHNR, FQNEAQ (reference sequence). In DNA, the CDR3 is TGTGCCAGCAGCTCCACTGACTTAGGCGGTGGAAACACCATATATTTT. It is translated as CASSSTDLGGGNTIYF.

The CDR3 DNA reads as TGTGCCAGCAGCTTAAGGGGGCAGGGAAATGAAAAACTGTTTTTT. Residues: CASSLRGQGNEKLFF. This rearrangement joins TRBV5-5 to TRBJ1-4; 7 nucleotides match TRBD1. CDR3 length: 15 amino acids. The germline gives CDR1 SGHKS, CDR2 YYEKEE (reference sequence). V was clipped by 2 bases and J by 5 bases; unmatched bases: 6.

CDR3 sequence (DNA): TGTGCCATCAGTACTCTAGCGGGAGCAGATACGCAGTATTTT. This codes for CAISTLAGADTQYF. The genes are TRBV10-3 and TRBJ2-3; 10 bases map to TRBD2. Germline V CDR1 and CDR2: ENHRY, SYGVKD. Trimming at V came to 5 bases and at J to 4 bases, leaving 3 bases not matched to a gene. This CDR3 has 14 residues.